This T cell receptor beta chain was documented in a study of T cell responses to AZD1222 COVID-19 vaccine. Profiling relied on immunoSEQ multiplex PCR, and the TCRdb table lists in-frame clones only, not all of them. The sample holds around 110,000 clones, around 87% seen once. Germline trimming cut 4 bases from V and 5 bases from J; bases unmatched to any gene: 7. The CDR3 extends over 15 amino acids. Germline CDR1 SGHRS, CDR2 YFSETQ. Overall study findings and caveats: Repertoire sampling was restricted to post-peak T cell response timepoints. It should be noted that donors were predominantly white British and more often female, and clonal diversity was possibly underestimated. Nearly half of the spike-specific TCRs reportedly recognize variant regions that carry no mutations.

A word on this clone: Its target is not known.

This specimen consisted of peripheral blood, obtained on day 0 of AZD1222 vaccination. This TCR was recovered from an adult in good health. V gene TRBV5-1 combines with J gene TRBJ2-1; 9 nucleotides align to TRBD1. The CDR3 sequence: CASSLSGTGHNEQFF. The CDR3 region has the DNA TGCGCCAGCAGCCTGTCCGGGACAGGGCACAATGAGCAGTTCTTC.